This T cell receptor (beta chain) was recorded in a study of T-cell memory formation after mild COVID-19. V gave up 5 bases and J gave up 0 bases, with 5 bases separating them. Per the germline V gene, CDR1 is SGHVS and CDR2 is FQNEAQ. There are 12 residues in the CDR3. TCRdb re-derived calls from the 5' RACE reads in MiXCR, one entry per CDR3 protein. The sample carries 550,000 to 600,000 distinct CDR3 sequences, approximately 21% recorded once. The rearrangement uses TRBV7-8 and TRBJ2-7; the D is unclear. The sample comprised PBMCs or a T cell subset sorted from them (not recorded which). The origin of this receptor is an adult woman who had mild COVID-19 (a few samples of this study predate the infection). Cell type and time point are not known. Written as DNA, the CDR3 is TGTGCCAGCAGCCTCATCTCCTACGAGCAGTACTTC. It translates to CASSLISYEQYF. The full variable domain, with the rest looked up from reference TRBV7-8 and TRBJ2-7, is GAGVSQSPRYKVAKRGQDVALRCDPISGHVSLFWYQQALGQGPEFLTYFQNEAQLDKSGLPSDRFFAERPEGSVSTLKIQRTQQEDSAVYLCASSLISYEQYFGPGTRLTVT.